This entry lists 26 T cell receptor beta chains sequenced from one sample in a study of shared clonotypes between healthy human individuals (dated by TCRdb to the early 2020s). Libraries were prepared through the immunoSEQ multiplex PCR assay. This immuneACCESS table, as held by TCRdb, lists in-frame sequences with V and J called but not all clones. Of the missing ones, under half trace to an unresolved V gene in checked studies; the others have no known cause. The table for this sample lists about 2.1 million clones; 90% to 95% of them were counted only once. The top ten clonotypes cover 1.5% to 2% of the sample. CD8 naive samples were obtained by positive selection for CCR7 among CD45RO-negative cells, yielding a CD45RA+CCR7+ population from which TemRA cells were excluded. The sample taken for sequencing was naive CD8+ T cells from PBMCs. The cell subset or site label here, explained by the study, means: CD45RA+CCR7+. These TCRs come from a man in his late teens or twenties in good health. Some clones in this sample may be carry-over from other donors' samples.

The J gene is TRBJ2-2, the V gene TRBV27; D is unresolved. V was cut by 3 bases and J by 9 bases, with 8 bases left in between. Per germline, CDR1 MNHEY and CDR2 SMNVEV (reference sequence). This CDR3 has 12 amino acids. CDR3 amino acids: CASSFGSRELFF. The CDR3, as DNA: TGTGCCAGCAGTTTCGGGTCCCGGGAGCTGTTTTTT.

The chain is built from TRBV7-9 and TRBJ2-7; 7 positions match TRBD2. Germline V CDR1 and CDR2: SEHNR, FQNEAQ (reference sequence). V lost 1 base, J lost 5 bases, and 5 bases stayed unmatched. CDR3 length: 14 residues. The CDR3, as DNA: TGTGCCAGCAGCTTAGGACTAGCAAGCCACGAGCAGTACTTC. Translating gives CASSLGLASHEQYF. The variable domain in full, completed from reference TRBV7-9 and TRBJ2-7, reads DTGVSQNPRHKITKRGQNVTFRCDPISEHNRLYWYRQTLGQGPEFLTYFQNEAQLEKSRLLSDRFSAERPKGSFSTLEIQRTEQGDSAMYLCASSLGLASHEQYFGPGTRLTVT.

Here the CDR3 reads CASSLVGYSYNEQFF. For the CDR3, the DNA is TGTGCCAGCAGCTTGGTGGGCTACAGCTACAATGAGCAGTTCTTC. The rearrangement links TRBV5-8 to TRBJ2-1, with unresolved D. Trimming stripped 0 bases from V and 3 bases from J, with 10 bases between. From germline, CDR1 is SGHTS and CDR2 YDEGEE. The CDR3 has 15 amino acids.

This clone occurred many times. The chain couples TRBV6-1 to TRBJ2-1; D might be TRBD2 (5 bases). The germline CDR1 and CDR2 sequences are MNHNS and SASEGT. The V end was cut by 7 bases, the J end by 1 base, with 14 bases between. There are 15 residues in the CDR3. In DNA form, the CDR3 reads TGTGCCAGCACCCGCAGCCGAGGGTCCTACAATGAGCAGTTCTTC. Translated, it gives CASTRSRGSYNEQFF.

This sequence joins TRBV10-2 and TRBJ2-5; possible D gene TRBD2, 5 bases. Germline assignment: CDR1 WSHSY and CDR2 SAAADI. The CDR3 is 15 residues long. The ends were cut back, 8 bases at V and 2 bases at J, with 18 bases in the middle. The CDR3 sequence: CASSTTPGKQETQYF. For the CDR3, the DNA is TGCGCCAGCTCCACAACACCGGGGAAACAAGAGACCCAGTACTTC.

The chain has TRBV5-1 and TRBJ2-3; D possibly uses TRBD1 or TRBD2 (5 bases each). The CDR3 is 16 amino acids. CDR1 is SGHRS and CDR2 is YFSETQ in the germline V gene. V lost 6 bases and J 2 bases, leaving 19 bases between the germline ends. In DNA, the CDR3 is TGCGCCAGCACACCTAGGGACGGTGATTTCACAGATACGCAGTATTTT. It yields the protein CASTPRDGDFTDTQYF.

This clone is a singleton in its sample. This chain links TRBV4-3 with TRBJ2-6, with D uncertain. The CDR3 has 16 amino acids. V was clipped by 3 bases and J by 0 bases, with 9 bases between them. In germline, CDR1 is LGHNA, CDR2 YSLEER. CDR3 sequence (DNA): TGCGCCAGCAGCCAGGTGGGCCCCTCTGGGGCCAACGTCCTGACTTTC. Amino acid sequence: CASSQVGPSGANVLTF.

The chain links TRBV15 to TRBJ1-2; D is unresolved. The germline V gene has CDR1 LNHNV and CDR2 YYDKDF (reference sequence). The CDR3 has 14 amino acids. V dropped 0 bases and J dropped 7 bases, with 12 bases sitting between them. Here the CDR3 reads CATSRDAGTPGYTF. CDR3 DNA sequence: TGTGCCACCAGCAGAGACGCTGGCACCCCTGGCTACACCTTC.

The V and J genes are TRBV7-6 and TRBJ1-2; D not resolved. CDR3 length: 14 residues. Per germline, CDR1 SGHVS and CDR2 FNYEAQ. Trimming pared 3 bases from V and 8 bases from J, leaving 16 bases between. The DNA of the CDR3 is TGTGCCAGCAGCTTCTCAGACTCAAGTAGGGGCTACACCTTC. Amino acid sequence: CASSFSDSSRGYTF.

V and J are TRBV30 and TRBJ2-2, with TRBD2 as a possible D gene (5 bases). Germline V gene sequence: CDR1 GTSNPN, CDR2 SVGIG (reference sequence). The CDR3 consists of 13 residues. V lost 2 bases and J lost 7, with 11 bases in between. The CDR3 loop is CAWSPSRSGELFF. The CDR3 nucleotides are TGTGCCTGGAGTCCTAGCAGGAGCGGGGAGCTGTTTTTT. The complete variable domain, with remaining parts taken from reference TRBV30 and TRBJ2-2, reads SQTIHQWPATLVQPVGSPLSLECTVEGTSNPNLYWYRQAAGRGLQLLFYSVGIGQISSEVPQNLSASRPQDRQFILSSKKLLLSDSGFYLCAWSPSRSGELFFGEGSRLTVL.

CDR3 nucleotide sequence: TGTGCCAGCAGCTTCGGGACATCGAACTACGAGCAGTACTTC. Amino acid sequence: CASSFGTSNYEQYF. The V call is TRBV7-9, the J call TRBJ2-5; D is perhaps TRBD1 (6 bases). Gene TRBJ2-7 matches the end of the DNA better, so the J call may be wrong. The length of the CDR3 is 14 residues. Germline CDR1 reads SEHNR; CDR2 reads FQNEAQ (reference sequence).

This clone was recorded only once. The same CDR3 also results from other DNA sequences found in this sample. The chain employs TRBV5-6 and TRBJ2-7; D remains ambiguous. V lost 2 bases to trimming and J lost 1 base, with 7 bases between them. CDR3 length: 13 residues. The germline V gene encodes CDR1 SGHDT and CDR2 YYEEEE. CDR3 nucleotides: TGTGCCAGCAGCTTCGGCGGATCCTACGAGCAGTACTTC. Its protein is CASSFGGSYEQYF.

V usage is TRBV2 and J usage is TRBJ2-1; maybe TRBD2 (6 bases). The V gene lost 0 bases and the J gene lost 0 bases, with 24 bases spanning the gap. The CDR3 runs 21 residues. Germline V gene data show CDR1 as SNHLY and CDR2 as FYNNEI. CDR3 region: CASSEARVEGRVSRSYNEQFF. The CDR3 DNA follows: TGTGCCAGCAGTGAAGCGCGGGTGGAGGGGCGAGTCTCCCGCTCCTACAATGAGCAGTTCTTC.

The V and J genes are TRBV28 and TRBJ2-4; D may be TRBD1 (7 bases). V dropped 6 bases and J dropped 6 bases, with 15 bases sitting between them. The germline CDR1 and CDR2 sequences are MDHEN and SYDVKM. The CDR3 is 14 residues long. The CDR3: CASSQGGQINIQYF. CDR3 bases: TGTGCCAGCAGCCAGGGGGGACAAATAAACATTCAGTACTTC.

This chain joins TRBV29-1 and TRBJ1-1; D remains ambiguous. Germline CDR1 reads SQVTM; CDR2 reads ANQGSEA. Between the trimmed V and J ends, which lost 3 bases and 0 bases, there was a span of 17 bases. The CDR3 contains 16 residues. This CDR3 reads CSVEGWWGQMNTEAFF. CDR3 coding DNA: TGCAGCGTTGAGGGGTGGTGGGGTCAGATGAACACTGAAGCTTTCTTT. The variable domain in full, completed from reference TRBV29-1 and TRBJ1-1, reads SAVISQKPSRDICQRGTSLTIQCQVDSQVTMMFWYRQQPGQSLTLIATANQGSEATYESGFVIDKFPISRPNLTFSTLTVSNMSPEDSSIYLCSVEGWWGQMNTEAFFGQGTRLTVV.

V usage is TRBV7-8 and J usage is TRBJ1-1, with D perhaps TRBD1 (6 bases). The CDR3 loop spans 17 amino acids. Per the germline V gene, CDR1 is SGHVS and CDR2 is FQNEAQ. V dropped 2 bases and J dropped 1 base, with 17 bases sitting between them. The DNA of the CDR3 is TGTGCCAGCAGCTTATCTTTCGTGGGGGGCCCGAACACTGAAGCTTTCTTT. This gives the protein CASSLSFVGGPNTEAFF.

This chain joins TRBV6-5 and TRBJ2-2; the D gene is possibly TRBD1 (6 bases). Germline V gene data show CDR1 as MNHEY and CDR2 as SVGAGI. This CDR3 has 16 residues. Trimming cost V 2 bases and J 4 bases, with 14 bases left between them. CDR3 residues: CASSYGWQGSTGELFF. The DNA of the CDR3 is TGTGCCAGCAGTTACGGTTGGCAGGGGAGCACCGGGGAGCTGTTTTTT.

The CDR3 nucleotides read TGTGCCAGTCTAGACAGCGACCTCAACACCGGGGAGCTGTTTTTT. Amino acid sequence: CASLDSDLNTGELFF. The rearrangement links TRBV7-9 to TRBJ2-2, with D possibly being TRBD1 (5 bases). There are 15 residues in the CDR3. Per germline, CDR1 SEHNR and CDR2 FQNEAQ (reference sequence). Trimming cost V 9 bases and J 2 bases, with 16 bases left between them.

The chain joins TRBV27 to TRBJ1-4, with TRBD1 matching over 7 bases. V trimming: 2 bases; J trimming: 8 bases; junction bases outside the gene matches: 8. The CDR3 totals 15 residues. Germline V lookup: CDR1 MNHEY, CDR2 SMNVEV (reference sequence). The DNA of the CDR3 is TGTGCCAGCAGTTTAAGGGGGCCTTCATTCGAAAAACTGTTTTTT. Encoded protein: CASSLRGPSFEKLFF.

The genes are TRBV5-4 and TRBJ2-3; 7 bases are shared with TRBD2. The CDR3 spans 15 residues. After removal of 4 bases from V and 3 bases from J, the junction contained 8 bases not matched to a gene. The V gene's germline CDR1 is SGHNT and CDR2 YYREEE (reference sequence). CDR3 nucleotides: TGTGCCAGCAGCCACAACCAGGGAGGGACAGATACGCAGTATTTT. Amino acid sequence: CASSHNQGGTDTQYF.

This CDR3 reads CASSLAPGSDGYGYTF. The CDR3 region has the DNA TGTGCCAGCAGCTTAGCGCCTGGCTCAGATGGCTATGGCTACACCTTC. This chain links TRBV7-9 with TRBJ1-2, with D unclear. The V end lost 0 bases, the J end lost 4 bases, and 15 bases lay between the germline ends. CDR1 and CDR2 (germline): SEHNR, FQNEAQ (reference sequence). The CDR3 spans 16 residues.

CDR3 sequence (DNA): TGTGCCAGCAGTTGGTGGGGGGCCACTGAAGCTTTCTTT. Protein sequence: CASSWWGATEAFF. The chain combines TRBV27 with TRBJ1-1; a weak D match, TRBD1 (6 bases). The CDR3 covers 13 residues. In germline, CDR1 is MNHEY, CDR2 SMNVEV (reference sequence). Trimming removed 4 bases from V and 4 bases from J, with 10 bases in between.

The chain is built from TRBV20-1 and TRBJ2-7; D might be TRBD2 (5 bases). This CDR3 comprises 11 residues. Trimming took off 3 bases at V and 10 bases at J, with 13 bases between the two ends. CDR1 DFQATT and CDR2 SNEGSKA come from the germline V gene (reference sequence). The CDR3 DNA follows: TGCAGTGCTAGGTCGGAAGCGGTCCAGTACTTC. Residues: CSARSEAVQYF.

The gene calls are TRBV28 and TRBJ1-1, with D maybe TRBD1 (5 bases). Trimming pared 2 bases from V and 11 bases from J, leaving 15 bases between. Germline lookup yields CDR1 MDHEN and CDR2 SYDVKM. The CDR3 sequence is 13 residues long. For the CDR3, the DNA is TGTGCCAGCAGTTTAGGGTGGGGCCGGATGGCTTTCTTT. It yields the protein CASSLGWGRMAFF.

CDR3 DNA sequence: TGTGCCAGCAGCCCGACTAGCGGGAGACCCCCGTACTTC. This encodes CASSPTSGRPPYF. J is TRBJ2-7 and V is TRBV7-3; 12 nucleotides line up with TRBD2. Per germline, CDR1 SGHTA and CDR2 FQGTGA. V trimming: 5 bases; J trimming: 12 bases; junction bases outside the gene matches: 8. There are 13 residues in the CDR3.

The chain couples TRBV6-1 to TRBJ2-4; D not resolved. Germline V gene data show CDR1 as MNHNS and CDR2 as SASEGT. This CDR3 region has 16 residues. The V gene lost 4 bases and the J gene lost 2 bases, with 15 bases spanning the gap. The CDR3 DNA is TGTGCCAGCAGTGTCGGGTTTGTCTTGACCAAAAACATTCAGTACTTC. Amino acid sequence: CASSVGFVLTKNIQYF.